This T cell receptor (beta chain) derives from a study of blood T cell repertoires in COVID-19. Study details: Samples of COVID-19 (acute and convalescent) were obtained from the United States, Italy and Spain. The analysed material was cDNA or gDNA that came from T cells, B-cell-depleted T cells, or PBMCs.

How the authors handled the data: Nucleated cell number was recorded as an estimate derived from reference gene primer amplification. Sequenced by immunoSEQ multiplex PCR; TCRdb stores in-frame clones only, minus some. V, J and clone size are those of that table, while D and trimming were read from the DNA. The table has some 200,000 clones, 70% to 85% seen once. The germline CDR1 and CDR2 sequences are SGHTS and YDEGEE. This CDR3 comprises 17 residues. After removal of 2 bases from V and 6 bases from J, the junction contained 15 bases not matched to a gene. The genes are TRBV5-8 and TRBJ1-2, with 8 bases matching TRBD1. The origin of this receptor is a man aged 45 to 65 with active or convalescent COVID-19. The sequencing input was peripheral blood. CDR3 sequence (DNA): TGTGCCAGCAGCTTCCCTCCGACAGGGGATCCTTTGGATGGCTACACCTTC. Encoded protein: CASSFPPTGDPLDGYTF.